What follows describes a single T cell receptor (beta chain). Antigen: not known. The data derive from a study of beta chain features in type 1 diabetes. On the study more broadly: In all, about 100,000,000 sorted cells from all samples were analyzed.

Via CD45RO/CCR7/CD25/CD127/CD95/CD27, cells of the CD4+ naive, central memory, regulatory and stem cell-like memory subsets were sorted. Without exception, sorted populations had purity beyond 95%. The isolated RNA, all of it, was reverse transcribed, so expressed TCRB transcripts were what got sequenced. Sequenced by immunoSEQ multiplex PCR; TCRdb stores in-frame clones only, minus some. This sample has 300,000 or so clones, with 6.5% to 10% found just once. Germline V gene lookup returns CDR1 SGDLS and CDR2 YYNGEE. Trimming at V came to 0 bases and at J to 3 bases, leaving 0 bases not matched to a gene. The CDR3 covers 15 residues. General observations from the study: More deletions and fewer insertions at VDJ junctions were found in patients with type 1 diabetes.

This clonotype was sampled from a woman younger than 35 in good health. The chain is built from TRBV9 and TRBJ2-6; the match to TRBD1 covers 7 bases. The sequencing sample was made of central memory CD4+ T cells from blood. The CDR3 is CASSVGTGGANVLTF. CDR3 coding DNA: TGTGCCAGCAGCGTAGGGACAGGTGGGGCCAACGTCCTGACTTTC. Variable domain in full (rest from reference TRBV9 and TRBJ2-6): DSGVTQTPKHLITATGQRVTLRCSPRSGDLSVYWYQQSLDQGLQFLIQYYNGEERAKGNILERFSAQQFPDLHSELNLSSLELGDSALYFCASSVGTGGANVLTFGAGSRLTVL.